These T cell receptor beta chains were read from a single sample in a study of T cell changes during pregnancy in multiple sclerosis. Using immunoSEQ multiplex PCR, the repertoire was profiled, and TCRdb retains in-frame clones only, with some absent. Of about 20,000 clones listed, about 87% are singletons. Sequencing used CD8+ T cells from peripheral blood mononuclear cells, obtained in the third trimester of pregnancy. The receptors were gathered from a female donor in good health, enrolled as a control in a pregnancy study. The CDR3 runs from the conserved cysteine through the conserved F or W. The D gene is left open where the match is weak. Size values are once, few and many counts, or a class for expanded clones, and some rows have none.

d_gene: .; abundance: .; v_gene: TRBV7-3; j_gene: TRBJ2-1; CDR3aa: CASSLTPGVNEQFF; CDR3nt: TGTGCCAGCAGCTTAACCCCGGGAGTCAATGAGCAGTTCTTC
d_gene: .; abundance: medium-sized; v_gene: TRBV12-5; j_gene: TRBJ1-1; CDR3aa: CASGLGGGTEAFF; CDR3nt: TGTGCTAGTGGTTTGGGGGGCGGCACTGAAGCTTTCTTT
d_gene: .; abundance: .; v_gene: TRBV28; j_gene: TRBJ1-3; CDR3aa: CASSLTGTSLSGNTIYF; CDR3nt: TGTGCCAGCAGTCTGACCGGGACAAGCCTCTCTGGAAACACCATATATTTT
d_gene: TRBD2; abundance: .; v_gene: TRBV7-3; j_gene: TRBJ2-1; CDR3aa: CASSLTSGPYNEQFF; CDR3nt: TGTGCCAGCAGCTTAACTAGCGGGCCTTACAATGAGCAGTTCTTC
d_gene: TRBD2; abundance: .; v_gene: TRBV14; j_gene: TRBJ2-7; CDR3aa: CASSHGRAYYEQYF; CDR3nt: TGTGCCAGCAGCCACGGGAGGGCTTACTACGAGCAGTACTTC
d_gene: TRBD2; abundance: .; v_gene: TRBV5-6; j_gene: TRBJ2-7; CDR3aa: CASSFSGRDQYF; CDR3nt: TGTGCCAGCAGCTTTAGCGGGAGGGATCAGTACTTC
d_gene: TRBD1; abundance: .; v_gene: TRBV28; j_gene: TRBJ2-6; CDR3aa: CASSLPTGAGANVLTF; CDR3nt: TGTGCCAGCAGTCTCCCGACAGGGGCTGGGGCCAACGTCCTGACTTTC
d_gene: .; abundance: .; v_gene: TRBV6-5; j_gene: TRBJ1-1; CDR3aa: CASSFVRENTEAFF; CDR3nt: TGTGCCAGCAGTTTCGTCAGGGAGAACACTGAAGCTTTCTTT
d_gene: TRBD2; abundance: .; v_gene: TRBV6-4; j_gene: TRBJ2-1; CDR3aa: CASTSPGTSGGGNEQFF; CDR3nt: TGTGCCAGCACCAGTCCCGGGACTAGCGGGGGGGGGAATGAGCAGTTCTTC
d_gene: .; abundance: .; v_gene: TRBV6-5; j_gene: TRBJ1-1; CDR3aa: CASSYSSGARNTEAFF; CDR3nt: TGTGCCAGCAGTTACTCTTCAGGGGCGCGAAACACTGAAGCTTTCTTT
d_gene: TRBD2; abundance: .; v_gene: TRBV29-1; j_gene: TRBJ2-1; CDR3aa: CSVGTTSGVVTEQFF; CDR3nt: TGCAGCGTTGGAACTACTAGCGGGGTCGTTACCGAGCAGTTCTTC
d_gene: .; abundance: .; v_gene: TRBV19; j_gene: TRBJ2-6; CDR3aa: CASSISSSGANVLTF; CDR3nt: TGTGCCAGTAGTATTTCTAGCTCTGGGGCCAACGTCCTGACTTTC
d_gene: .; abundance: .; v_gene: TRBV13; j_gene: TRBJ2-3; CDR3aa: CASSPRTASTDTQYF; CDR3nt: TGTGCCAGCAGCCCCCGGACAGCTAGCACAGATACGCAGTATTTT
d_gene: TRBD1; abundance: .; v_gene: TRBV28; j_gene: TRBJ2-1; CDR3aa: CASSLTGGGDVEQFF; CDR3nt: TGTGCCAGCAGTCTGACAGGGGGCGGTGACGTTGAGCAGTTCTTC
d_gene: .; abundance: .; v_gene: TRBV19; j_gene: TRBJ2-1; CDR3aa: CASSMLAPYNEQFF; CDR3nt: TGTGCCAGTAGTATGCTAGCGCCCTACAATGAGCAGTTCTTC
d_gene: .; abundance: .; v_gene: TRBV7-6; j_gene: TRBJ2-3; CDR3aa: CASSSSAGLDTQYF; CDR3nt: TGTGCCAGCAGCTCGTCAGCGGGTCTCGATACGCAGTATTTT
d_gene: TRBD2; abundance: .; v_gene: TRBV27; j_gene: TRBJ2-7; CDR3aa: CASSSGIEQYF; CDR3nt: TGTGCCAGCAGTAGCGGGATAGAGCAGTACTTC
d_gene: .; abundance: .; v_gene: TRBV4-1; j_gene: TRBJ2-3; CDR3aa: CASSQCYLCTDTQYF; CDR3nt: TGCGCCAGCAGCCAATGCTACCTCTGCACAGATACGCAGTATTTT
d_gene: .; abundance: .; v_gene: TRBV6-5; j_gene: TRBJ2-2; CDR3aa: CASSVSWTDTGELFF; CDR3nt: TGTGCCAGCAGTGTCAGCTGGACAGACACCGGGGAGCTGTTTTTT
d_gene: TRBD1; abundance: .; v_gene: TRBV4-2; j_gene: TRBJ2-2; CDR3aa: CASSQGDGQGAGELFF; CDR3nt: TGTGCCAGCAGCCAAGGAGACGGACAGGGGGCCGGGGAGCTGTTTTTT
d_gene: .; abundance: .; v_gene: TRBV7-9; j_gene: TRBJ2-1; CDR3aa: CASSPDSNEQFF; CDR3nt: TGTGCCAGCAGCCCGGACAGCAATGAGCAGTTCTTC
d_gene: .; abundance: .; v_gene: TRBV11-2; j_gene: TRBJ1-5; CDR3aa: CASSLQANQPQHF; CDR3nt: TGTGCCAGCAGCTTACAGGCTAATCAGCCCCAGCATTTT
d_gene: TRBD1; abundance: .; v_gene: TRBV28; j_gene: TRBJ2-1; CDR3aa: CASSFGTGWANEQFF; CDR3nt: TGTGCCAGCAGTTTCGGGACAGGGTGGGCCAATGAGCAGTTCTTC
d_gene: .; abundance: .; v_gene: TRBV29-1; j_gene: TRBJ2-4; CDR3aa: CSVLSGTIAKNIQYF; CDR3nt: TGCAGCGTTCTCTCGGGTACCATAGCCAAAAACATTCAGTACTTC
d_gene: .; abundance: once; v_gene: TRBV19; j_gene: TRBJ2-1; CDR3aa: CASSPSRGPRGEQFF; CDR3nt: TGTGCCAGTTCCCCCTCTAGGGGGCCCCGGGGGGAGCAGTTCTTC
d_gene: TRBD2; abundance: .; v_gene: TRBV7-8; j_gene: TRBJ2-5; CDR3aa: CASSLGLAGAVQETQYF; CDR3nt: TGTGCCAGCAGCTTGGGACTAGCGGGGGCTGTTCAAGAGACCCAGTACTTC
d_gene: TRBD1; abundance: .; v_gene: TRBV6-5; j_gene: TRBJ2-1; CDR3aa: CASSADRVLDEQFF; CDR3nt: TGTGCCAGCAGTGCCGACAGGGTCTTGGATGAGCAGTTCTTC
d_gene: TRBD1; abundance: .; v_gene: TRBV7-9; j_gene: TRBJ2-7; CDR3aa: CASSPGQGLWEQYF; CDR3nt: TGTGCCAGCAGCCCTGGACAGGGTTTGTGGGAGCAGTACTTC
d_gene: TRBD2; abundance: .; v_gene: TRBV4-2; j_gene: TRBJ2-3; CDR3aa: CASSQELAGGTDTQYF; CDR3nt: TGTGCCAGCAGCCAAGAGCTAGCGGGGGGCACAGATACGCAGTATTTT
d_gene: TRBD1; abundance: .; v_gene: TRBV5-1; j_gene: TRBJ1-6; CDR3aa: CASSVRTGVGSPLHF; CDR3nt: TGCGCCAGCAGCGTTCGGACAGGGGTTGGTTCACCCCTCCACTTT
d_gene: TRBD1; abundance: .; v_gene: TRBV7-3; j_gene: TRBJ2-6; CDR3aa: CASSFGTGESGANVLTF; CDR3nt: TGTGCCAGCAGTTTCGGGACAGGGGAGTCCGGGGCCAACGTCCTGACTTTC
d_gene: TRBD1; abundance: .; v_gene: TRBV10-3; j_gene: TRBJ1-3; CDR3aa: CAISYDRAEDVLVVNTIYF; CDR3nt: TGTGCCATCAGCTACGACAGGGCCGAGGACGTTCTAGTGGTAAACACCATATATTTT
d_gene: TRBD2; abundance: .; v_gene: TRBV7-9; j_gene: TRBJ2-1; CDR3aa: CASSPTSGFYNEQFF; CDR3nt: TGTGCCAGCAGCCCGACTAGCGGGTTCTACAATGAGCAGTTCTTC
d_gene: .; abundance: .; v_gene: TRBV19; j_gene: TRBJ1-6; CDR3aa: CASSISTYNSPLHF; CDR3nt: TGTGCCAGTAGTATATCCACCTATAATTCACCCCTCCACTTT
d_gene: TRBD1; abundance: few; v_gene: TRBV19; j_gene: TRBJ2-7; CDR3aa: CASSTAQGAKGEQYF; CDR3nt: TGTGCCAGTAGTACCGCACAGGGGGCAAAGGGGGAGCAGTACTTC
d_gene: .; abundance: .; v_gene: TRBV7-9; j_gene: TRBJ2-3; CDR3aa: CASSLWTGTDTQYF; CDR3nt: TGTGCCAGCAGCCTCTGGACTGGAACAGATACGCAGTATTTT
d_gene: .; abundance: .; v_gene: TRBV7-9; j_gene: TRBJ1-2; CDR3aa: CASDRDTHPYGYTF; CDR3nt: TGTGCCAGCGACCGTGACACGCACCCCTATGGCTACACCTTC
d_gene: .; abundance: .; v_gene: TRBV28; j_gene: TRBJ1-1; CDR3aa: CASSLPAQGLNTEAFF; CDR3nt: TGTGCCAGCAGTTTACCCGCACAGGGATTAAACACTGAAGCTTTCTTT
d_gene: .; abundance: once; v_gene: TRBV6-6; j_gene: TRBJ2-1; CDR3aa: CASSYRPGNAYNEQFF; CDR3nt: TGTGCCAGCAGTTATCGTCCCGGGAACGCCTACAATGAGCAGTTCTTC
d_gene: .; abundance: .; v_gene: TRBV7-9; j_gene: TRBJ1-2; CDR3aa: CASSPPRFYGYTF; CDR3nt: TGTGCCAGCAGCCCCCCGCGCTTCTATGGCTACACCTTC
d_gene: TRBD2; abundance: .; v_gene: TRBV4-1; j_gene: TRBJ2-1; CDR3aa: CASSQTSGRAGEQFF; CDR3nt: TGCGCCAGCAGCCAGACTAGCGGGAGGGCCGGTGAGCAGTTCTTC
d_gene: .; abundance: .; v_gene: TRBV23-1; j_gene: TRBJ1-6; CDR3aa: CASSWGGKNSPLHF; CDR3nt: TGCGCCAGCAGTTGGGGAGGGAAGAATTCACCCCTCCACTTT
d_gene: TRBD1; abundance: .; v_gene: TRBV6-4; j_gene: TRBJ2-3; CDR3aa: CASSDEAGGSTDTQYF; CDR3nt: TGTGCCAGCAGTGACGAGGCAGGGGGTAGCACAGATACGCAGTATTTT
d_gene: TRBD2; abundance: .; v_gene: TRBV9; j_gene: TRBJ2-1; CDR3aa: CASSVVGGFGSYNEQFF; CDR3nt: TGTGCCAGCAGCGTAGTCGGGGGGTTCGGATCCTACAATGAGCAGTTCTTC
d_gene: TRBD1; abundance: once; v_gene: TRBV27; j_gene: TRBJ2-5; CDR3aa: CASSAGGSYQETQYF; CDR3nt: TGTGCCAGCAGTGCAGGGGGCTCATACCAAGAGACCCAGTACTTC
d_gene: .; abundance: .; v_gene: TRBV20-1; j_gene: TRBJ2-5; CDR3aa: CSASNQETQYF; CDR3nt: TGCAGTGCTAGTAATCAAGAGACCCAGTACTTC
d_gene: TRBD1; abundance: .; v_gene: TRBV27; j_gene: TRBJ2-6; CDR3aa: CASSQTGGSGANVLTF; CDR3nt: TGTGCCAGCAGCCAGACAGGGGGCTCAGGGGCCAACGTCCTGACTTTC
d_gene: .; abundance: .; v_gene: TRBV7-9; j_gene: TRBJ1-2; CDR3aa: CASSPRTELLWRGYTF; CDR3nt: TGTGCCAGCAGCCCCCGTACAGAATTACTATGGAGGGGCTACACCTTC
d_gene: .; abundance: .; v_gene: TRBV28; j_gene: TRBJ2-3; CDR3aa: CASSFAGVDTQYF; CDR3nt: TGTGCCAGCAGTTTTGCTGGAGTAGATACGCAGTATTTT
d_gene: .; abundance: few; v_gene: TRBV2; j_gene: TRBJ1-5; CDR3aa: CASRTGAGESNQPQHF; CDR3nt: TGTGCCAGCAGGACCGGGGCAGGGGAGAGCAATCAGCCCCAGCATTTT
d_gene: .; abundance: .; v_gene: TRBV13; j_gene: TRBJ2-7; CDR3aa: CASSSNPGNYEQYF; CDR3nt: TGTGCCAGCAGCTCCAACCCCGGGAACTACGAGCAGTACTTC
d_gene: .; abundance: .; v_gene: TRBV27; j_gene: TRBJ2-7; CDR3aa: CASSLWATGPYEQYF; CDR3nt: TGTGCCAGCAGTTTATGGGCCACCGGTCCCTACGAGCAGTACTTC
d_gene: .; abundance: .; v_gene: TRBV7-9; j_gene: TRBJ2-7; CDR3aa: CASSLVTSSYEQYF; CDR3nt: TGTGCCAGCAGCTTAGTGACTAGCTCCTACGAGCAGTACTTC
d_gene: .; abundance: .; v_gene: TRBV5-1; j_gene: TRBJ1-3; CDR3aa: CASSINSGNTIYF; CDR3nt: TGCGCCAGCAGCATTAACTCTGGAAACACCATATATTTT
d_gene: TRBD2; abundance: few; v_gene: TRBV19; j_gene: TRBJ2-1; CDR3aa: CASSLAGSWYNEQFF; CDR3nt: TGTGCCAGTAGTCTAGCGGGGTCCTGGTACAATGAGCAGTTCTTC
d_gene: .; abundance: .; v_gene: TRBV27; j_gene: TRBJ2-7; CDR3aa: CASSLEAGTQVEQYF; CDR3nt: TGTGCCAGCAGTTTAGAAGCCGGGACACAGGTTGAGCAGTACTTC
d_gene: TRBD1; abundance: .; v_gene: TRBV19; j_gene: TRBJ2-7; CDR3aa: CASSIPGQGYEQYF; CDR3nt: TGTGCCAGTAGTATCCCGGGACAGGGCTACGAGCAGTACTTC
d_gene: .; abundance: .; v_gene: TRBV9; j_gene: TRBJ2-7; CDR3aa: CASSLSGGYEQYF; CDR3nt: TGTGCCAGCAGCCTTAGTGGGGGGTACGAGCAGTACTTC
d_gene: TRBD2; abundance: once; v_gene: TRBV10-3; j_gene: TRBJ2-3; CDR3aa: CAIRGGTSGSSTDTQYF; CDR3nt: TGTGCCATCAGAGGGGGGACTAGCGGGAGTAGTACAGATACGCAGTATTTT
d_gene: TRBD2; abundance: .; v_gene: TRBV6-1; j_gene: TRBJ2-7; CDR3aa: CASSEAAGGGYEQYF; CDR3nt: TGTGCCAGCAGTGAAGCGGCGGGCGGGGGCTACGAGCAGTACTTC